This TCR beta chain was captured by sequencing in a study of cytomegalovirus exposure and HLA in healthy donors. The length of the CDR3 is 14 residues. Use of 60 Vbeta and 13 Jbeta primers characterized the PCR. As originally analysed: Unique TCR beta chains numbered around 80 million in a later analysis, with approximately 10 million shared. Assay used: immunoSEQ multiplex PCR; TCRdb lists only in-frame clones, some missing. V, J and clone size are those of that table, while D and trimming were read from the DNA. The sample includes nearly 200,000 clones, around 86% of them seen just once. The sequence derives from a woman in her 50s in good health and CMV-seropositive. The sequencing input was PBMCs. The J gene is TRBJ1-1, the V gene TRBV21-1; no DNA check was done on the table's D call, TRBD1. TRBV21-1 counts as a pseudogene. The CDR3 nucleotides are TGTGCCAGCAGCAAAGTAAGGGGTGGGACTGAAGCTTTCTTT. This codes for CASSKVRGGTEAFF.